This entry features one T cell receptor beta chain sequence. Its antigen is still unknown. Base quality data are lacking; no much larger clone is found one base away. The library was produced with PCR. The listed sequencing device is Illumina HiSeq 2500. TCR libraries were prepared with molecular barcoding, using unique molecular identifiers to normalize TCRbeta repertoire quantification. The raw public data were reprocessed by TCRdb itself: fastp quality trimming at Q25, MiXCR clonotype calling, in-frame beta chains only. Duplicate CDR3 protein sequences are folded into a single record with the most common DNA and genes. This sample gives about 410,000 distinct CDR3 sequences in total; around 21% of them show up just once. The ten largest clones capture around 3.9% of the sample. This entry comes from a study of T-cell reconstitution after alpha-beta-depleted transplantation in children (dated by TCRdb to 2016 to 2017). Study-wide context: T-cell immune reconstitution after TCRalphabeta/CD19-depleted allogeneic hematopoietic cell transplantation in children was quantitatively tracked in the study by means of TCR repertoire profiling.

Measured from the cysteine to the phenylalanine, the CDR3 is 17 residues long. Only the CDR3 portion is preserved as DNA: 51 bases, with reading frame beginning at the first base. The germline V gene gives CDR1 as SGHTA and CDR2 as FQGTGA. The junction shows trimming of 3 bases on V and 0 bases on J, plus 14 bases between the germline ends. This specimen consisted of PBMCs from the stem cell graft donor, obtained from the stem cell graft. The sequence is built from TRBV7-3 and TRBJ2-2, and the D gene may be TRBD1, 6 bases matching. The receptor was derived from a human donor who donated a stem cell graft to a child with acute myeloid leukemia. The CDR3 sequence is CASSLIGGNTNTGELFF. The sequenced DNA: TGTGCCAGCAGCTTGATAGGGGGAAATACGAACACCGGGGAGCTGTTTTTT.